A single sample gave rise to the 15 T cell receptor beta chains below, sequenced in a study of control samples from healthy donors and cancer patients. Profiled with immunoSEQ multiplex PCR; TCRdb holds only in-frame clones, not every one. The table records tens of thousands of clones, around 93% of them present only once. The sample comprised PBMCs. These receptors all come from a man under 40 with colorectal cancer.

The chain carries TRBV24-1 and TRBJ2-3; weak D call: TRBD2 (6 bases). This CDR3 region has 14 residues. V gave up 5 bases and J gave up 0 bases, with 8 bases separating them. The germline V gene has CDR1 KGHDR and CDR2 SFDVKD. The CDR3 DNA sequence: TGTGCCACCAGTGGGGGACTCAGCACAGATACGCAGTATTTT. Protein product: CATSGGLSTDTQYF.

This clone was seen a single time. The chain is built from TRBV7-2 and TRBJ2-1; D tentatively fits TRBD1 or TRBD2 (5 bases each). Trimming left V 4 bases short and J 5 bases short, with 9 bases between. The CDR3 sequence is 13 residues long. The germline V gene has CDR1 SGHTA and CDR2 FQGNSA. This chain's CDR3 is CASSYWGNNEQFF. In nucleotides, the CDR3 is TGTGCCAGCAGCTATTGGGGGAACAATGAGCAGTTCTTC.

The V and J genes are TRBV7-9 and TRBJ2-3; a weak D match, TRBD1 (5 bases). The CDR3 is 15 amino acids. Germline V gene data show CDR1 as SEHNR and CDR2 as FQNEAQ (reference sequence). Trimming shortened V by 0 bases and J by 2 bases, and 9 bases separated the two germline ends. As DNA, the CDR3 is TGTGCCAGCAGCTTAGCGGGGCAGCTCACAGATACGCAGTATTTT. Translating gives CASSLAGQLTDTQYF.

The V and J genes are TRBV5-6 and TRBJ1-2; D ambiguous. V was trimmed by 3 bases and J by 7 bases, leaving 13 bases between them. This CDR3 is 13 amino acids long. In germline, CDR1 is SGHDT, CDR2 YYEEEE. CDR3 region: CASSYPADRGYTF. In DNA form, the CDR3 reads TGTGCCAGCAGCTATCCGGCTGACCGTGGCTACACCTTC.

The rearrangement links TRBV12-5 to TRBJ2-1; 12 positions agree with TRBD2. J lost 1 base, V lost 0 bases, and 4 bases had no gene match. Germline CDR1 is LGHNT and CDR2 is FRNRAP. The CDR3 is 18 amino acids. The DNA of the CDR3 is TGTGCTAGTGGTTTGGTACTAGCGGGGGGTGGGTCCTACAATGAGCAGTTCTTC. This encodes CASGLVLAGGGSYNEQFF.

The J gene is TRBJ1-5, the V gene TRBV23-1; no clear D. TRBV23-1 is identified as an open reading frame with a role that is uncertain. The CDR3 extends over 18 amino acids. V was trimmed by 0 bases and J by 2 bases, leaving 17 bases between them. CDR3: CASSQSIGYVLCNQPQHF. CDR3 bases: TGCGCCAGCAGTCAATCGATAGGGTACGTCCTGTGCAATCAGCCCCAGCATTTT.

The table lists this clone with a few counts. The same CDR3 is also encoded by other DNA sequences in this sample. This chain uses TRBV5-4 with TRBJ1-1; no clear D. V was shortened by 1 base and J by 1 base, with 2 bases between the two germline ends. There are 12 residues in the CDR3. Germline V gene sequence: CDR1 SGHNT, CDR2 YYREEE (reference sequence). The CDR3 bases are TGTGCCAGCAGCTTGCGGAACACTGAAGCTTTCTTT. The encoded protein is CASSLRNTEAFF.

The chain combines TRBV4-3 with TRBJ1-2; TRBD1 aligns across 10 bases. Germline V gives CDR1 LGHNA, CDR2 YSLEER. This CDR3 is built from 13 residues. V gave up 3 bases and J gave up 5 bases; unmatched junction bases: 0. CDR3 in DNA: TGCGCCAGCAGCCAGGGACAGGGGTATGGCTACACCTTC. Residues: CASSQGQGYGYTF.

CDR3: CASSYSGYSNQPQHF. Here the CDR3 DNA reads TGTGCCAGCAGTTACTCCGGGTATAGCAATCAGCCCCAGCATTTT. This chain connects TRBV6-5 to TRBJ1-5; no firm D call. Germline V CDR1 and CDR2: MNHEY, SVGAGI. Trimming removed 0 bases from V and 0 bases from J, with 6 bases in between. This CDR3 comprises 15 residues.

The chain has TRBV4-3 and TRBJ2-1; D is unresolved. V lost 2 bases to trimming and J lost 9 bases, with 14 bases between them. The germline V gene encodes CDR1 LGHNA and CDR2 YSLEER. This CDR3 has 14 amino acids. CDR3 sequence: CASSQLSRVGEQFF. The CDR3, as DNA: TGCGCCAGCAGCCAATTATCTAGGGTTGGTGAGCAGTTCTTC.

This clone has a single count. The J gene is TRBJ2-7, the V gene TRBV5-1; D possibly corresponds to TRBD2 (5 bases). This CDR3 region has 16 residues. Germline-derived CDR1 and CDR2 are SGHRS and YFSETQ. Between the trimmed V and J ends, which lost 0 bases and 2 bases, there was a span of 15 bases. CDR3 amino acids: CASSLAGFEGTYEQYF. The CDR3 DNA follows: TGCGCCAGCAGCTTGGCCGGGTTTGAGGGAACCTACGAGCAGTACTTC. Looking up the rest from reference TRBV5-1 and TRBJ2-7 gives the full variable domain: KAGVTQTPRYLIKTRGQQVTLSCSPISGHRSVSWYQQTPGQGLQFLFEYFSETQRNKGNFPGRFSGRQFSNSRSEMNVSTLELGDSALYLCASSLAGFEGTYEQYFGPGTRLTVT.

The chain has TRBV14 and TRBJ2-3; the match to TRBD2 covers 11 bases. Germline V CDR1 and CDR2: SGHDN, FVKESK. The CDR3 sequence is 16 residues long. V lost 5 bases, J lost 8 bases, and 12 bases stayed unmatched. CDR3 sequence (DNA): TGTGCCAGCAGCGCCACGCTAGCGGGGGGTTCCGGTACGCAGTATTTT. It translates to CASSATLAGGSGTQYF.

The rearrangement joins TRBV2 to TRBJ2-1; 7 bases match TRBD1. The CDR3 has 13 amino acids. Per the germline V gene, CDR1 is SNHLY and CDR2 is FYNNEI. V shed 4 bases and J 10 bases; nucleotides not matched to a gene: 7. The CDR3 sequence is CASSGQGIREQFF. Here the CDR3 DNA reads TGTGCCAGCAGTGGACAGGGAATAAGAGAGCAGTTCTTC.

This rearrangement joins TRBV5-8 to TRBJ2-7; perhaps TRBD1 as D (6 bases). This CDR3 has 13 amino acids. The germline V and J ends were trimmed by 4 bases and 0 bases, with 8 bases remaining between them. CDR1 and CDR2 (germline): SGHTS, YDEGEE. This chain's CDR3 is CASSRDTSYEQYF. The CDR3 DNA sequence: TGTGCCAGCAGCAGGGACACCTCCTACGAGCAGTACTTC.

The V gene is TRBV21-1, the J gene TRBJ1-2; the listed D gene, TRBD1, was not tested against the DNA. TRBV21-1 is recorded as a pseudogene. This CDR3 spans 19 amino acids. The CDR3 region is CASSKGERQGTSSNYGYTF. The CDR3 DNA follows: TGTGCCAGCAGCAAAGGCGAAAGACAGGGGACTTCTTCTAACTATGGCTACACCTTC.